This T cell receptor (beta chain) was identified during a study of blood T cell repertoires in COVID-19. V lost 7 bases, J lost 1 base, and 13 bases lay in between. Germline V gene lookup returns CDR1 LGHDT and CDR2 YNNKEL (reference sequence). The length of the CDR3 is 14 residues. TCRdb's table, derived via immunoSEQ multiplex PCR, lists solely in-frame clones and lacks some. The sample contains 100,000 to 120,000 clones, approximately 70% of which appear only once. Material for sequencing was peripheral blood. The chain carries TRBV3-1 (or the pseudogene TRBV3-2) and TRBJ1-1; D is unresolved. This sequence originates from a woman between 55 and 75 years old with acute or convalescent COVID-19. The CDR3 reads CASKGRLGNTEAFF. The CDR3 region has the DNA TGTGCCAGCAAAGGGAGACTGGGGAACACTGAAGCTTTCTTT.